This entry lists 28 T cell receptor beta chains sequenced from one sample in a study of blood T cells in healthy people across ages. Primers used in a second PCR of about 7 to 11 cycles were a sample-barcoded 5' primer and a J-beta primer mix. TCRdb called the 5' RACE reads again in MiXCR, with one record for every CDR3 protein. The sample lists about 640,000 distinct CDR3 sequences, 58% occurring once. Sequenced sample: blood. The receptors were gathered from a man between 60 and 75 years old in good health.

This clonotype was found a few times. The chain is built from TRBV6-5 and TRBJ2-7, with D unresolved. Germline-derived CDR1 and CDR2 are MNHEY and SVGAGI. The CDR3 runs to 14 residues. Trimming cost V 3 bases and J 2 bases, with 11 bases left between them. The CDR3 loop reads CASSYYDKPYEQYF. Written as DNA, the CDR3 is TGTGCCAGCAGTTATTACGACAAACCCTACGAGCAGTACTTC.

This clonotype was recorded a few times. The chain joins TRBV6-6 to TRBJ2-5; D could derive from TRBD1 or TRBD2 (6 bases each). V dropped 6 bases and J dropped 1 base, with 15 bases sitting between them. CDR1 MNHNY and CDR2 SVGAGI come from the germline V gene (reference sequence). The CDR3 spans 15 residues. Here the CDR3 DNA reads TGTGCCAGCAGAACTAGACAGGAGGGCCAAGAGACCCAGTACTTC. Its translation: CASRTRQEGQETQYF.

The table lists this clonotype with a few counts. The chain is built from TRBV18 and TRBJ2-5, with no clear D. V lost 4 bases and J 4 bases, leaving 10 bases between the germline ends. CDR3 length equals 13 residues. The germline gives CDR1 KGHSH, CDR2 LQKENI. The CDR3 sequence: CASSRRVGETQYF. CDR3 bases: TGTGCCAGCTCACGCCGGGTGGGAGAGACCCAGTACTTC.

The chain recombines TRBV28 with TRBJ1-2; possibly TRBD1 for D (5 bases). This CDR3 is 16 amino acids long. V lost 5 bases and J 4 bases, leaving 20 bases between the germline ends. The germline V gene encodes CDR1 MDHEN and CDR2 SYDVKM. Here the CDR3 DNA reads TGTGCCAGCAGTGCCCCGGGGGGGACCCCATCCTATGGCTACACCTTC. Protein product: CASSAPGGTPSYGYTF.

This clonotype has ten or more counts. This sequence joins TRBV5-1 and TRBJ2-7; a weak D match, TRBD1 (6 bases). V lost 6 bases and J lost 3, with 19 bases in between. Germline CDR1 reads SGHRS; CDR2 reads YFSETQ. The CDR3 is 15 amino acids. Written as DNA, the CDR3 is TGCGCCAGCACCTCATACAGGGTTTTATACTACGAGCAGTACTTC. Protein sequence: CASTSYRVLYYEQYF.

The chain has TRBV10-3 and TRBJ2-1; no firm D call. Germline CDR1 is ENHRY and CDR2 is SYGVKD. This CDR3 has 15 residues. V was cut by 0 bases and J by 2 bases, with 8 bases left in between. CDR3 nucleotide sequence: TGTGCCATCAGTGAGTCGTGGGAAACCTACAATGAGCAGTTCTTC. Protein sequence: CAISESWETYNEQFF.

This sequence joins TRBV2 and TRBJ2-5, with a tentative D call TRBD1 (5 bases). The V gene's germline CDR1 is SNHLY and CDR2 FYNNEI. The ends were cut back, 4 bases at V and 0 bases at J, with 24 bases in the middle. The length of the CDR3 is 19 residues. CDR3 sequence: CASSGRWTKASKYQETQYF. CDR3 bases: TGTGCCAGCAGTGGTCGTTGGACAAAGGCCTCCAAGTACCAAGAGACCCAGTACTTC.

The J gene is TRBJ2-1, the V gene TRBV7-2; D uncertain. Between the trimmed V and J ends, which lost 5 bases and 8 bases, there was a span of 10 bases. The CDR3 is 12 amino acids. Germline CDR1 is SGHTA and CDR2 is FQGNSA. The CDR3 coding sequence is TGTGCCAGCAGCCGGGCTTTCCATGAGCAGTTCTTC. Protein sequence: CASSRAFHEQFF.

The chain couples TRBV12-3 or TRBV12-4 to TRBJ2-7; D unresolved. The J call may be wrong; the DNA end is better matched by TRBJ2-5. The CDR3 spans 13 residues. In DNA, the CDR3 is TGTGCCAGCAGTGTCGGTACCCGTGAGACCCAGTACTTC. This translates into CASSVGTRETQYF.

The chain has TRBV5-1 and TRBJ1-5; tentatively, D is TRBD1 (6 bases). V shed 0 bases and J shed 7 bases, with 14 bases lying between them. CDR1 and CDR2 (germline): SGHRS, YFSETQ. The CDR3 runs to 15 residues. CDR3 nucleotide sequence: TGCGCCAGCAGCTTGGCAGCTGGGGGCGGGCAGCCCCAGCATTTT. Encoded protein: CASSLAAGGGQPQHF. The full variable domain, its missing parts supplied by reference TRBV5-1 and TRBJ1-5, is KAGVTQTPRYLIKTRGQQVTLSCSPISGHRSVSWYQQTPGQGLQFLFEYFSETQRNKGNFPGRFSGRQFSNSRSEMNVSTLELGDSALYLCASSLAAGGGQPQHFGDGTRLSIL.

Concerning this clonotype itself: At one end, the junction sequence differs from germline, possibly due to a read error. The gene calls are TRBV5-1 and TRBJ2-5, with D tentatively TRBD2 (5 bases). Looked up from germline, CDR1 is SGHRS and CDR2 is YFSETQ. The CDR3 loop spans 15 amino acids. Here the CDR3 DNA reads TGCGTCAGCAGCTTGGCGGGCGAGGGACAAGAGACCCAGTACTTC. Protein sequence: CVSSLAGEGQETQYF.

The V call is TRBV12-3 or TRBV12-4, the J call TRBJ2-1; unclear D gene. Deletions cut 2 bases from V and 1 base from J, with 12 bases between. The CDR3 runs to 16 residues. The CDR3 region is CASSLNGHPSYNEQFF. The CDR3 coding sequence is TGTGCCAGCAGTTTAAATGGCCACCCATCCTACAATGAGCAGTTCTTC.

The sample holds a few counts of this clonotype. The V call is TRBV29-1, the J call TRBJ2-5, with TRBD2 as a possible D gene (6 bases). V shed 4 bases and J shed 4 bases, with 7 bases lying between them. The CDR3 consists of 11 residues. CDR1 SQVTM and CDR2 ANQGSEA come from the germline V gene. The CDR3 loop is CSVASAETQYF. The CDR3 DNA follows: TGCAGCGTTGCTAGCGCAGAGACCCAGTACTTC.

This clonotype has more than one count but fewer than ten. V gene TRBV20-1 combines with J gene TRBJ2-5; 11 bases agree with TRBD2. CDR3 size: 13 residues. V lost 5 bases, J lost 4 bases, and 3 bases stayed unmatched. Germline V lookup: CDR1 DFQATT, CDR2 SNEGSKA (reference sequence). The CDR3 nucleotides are TGCAGTGCTGGCGGACTAGCGGGAGAGACCCAGTACTTC. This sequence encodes CSAGGLAGETQYF.

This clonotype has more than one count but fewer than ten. DNA of the CDR3: TGTGCCAGCAGCTTAGCGTGGGGCAGCAATCAGCCCCAGCATTTT. Its translation is CASSLAWGSNQPQHF. V and J are TRBV7-2 and TRBJ1-5; possible D gene TRBD1, 5 bases. With 0 bases removed from V and 1 base from J, the gap between germline ends came to 7 bases. CDR1 and CDR2 from the germline V gene are SGHTA and FQGNSA. The CDR3 length is 15 residues.

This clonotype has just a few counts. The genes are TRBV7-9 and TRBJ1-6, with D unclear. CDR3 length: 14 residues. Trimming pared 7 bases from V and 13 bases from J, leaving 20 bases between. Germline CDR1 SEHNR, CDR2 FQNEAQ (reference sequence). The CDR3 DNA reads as TGTGCCAGCACCCAGTCCAATCCAGCCGTCCCCCTCCACTTT. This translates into CASTQSNPAVPLHF.

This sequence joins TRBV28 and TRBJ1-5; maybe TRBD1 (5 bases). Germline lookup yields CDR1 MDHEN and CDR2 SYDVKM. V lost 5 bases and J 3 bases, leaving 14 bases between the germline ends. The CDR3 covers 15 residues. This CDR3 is CASSTPGVSNQPQHF. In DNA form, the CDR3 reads TGTGCCAGCAGTACCCCGGGGGTTTCCAATCAGCCCCAGCATTTT.

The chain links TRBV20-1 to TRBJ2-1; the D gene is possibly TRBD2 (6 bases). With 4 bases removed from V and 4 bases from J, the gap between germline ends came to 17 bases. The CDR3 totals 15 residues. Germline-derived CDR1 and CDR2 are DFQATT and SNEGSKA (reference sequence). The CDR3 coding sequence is TGCAGTGCTAACAGCGAGGGGACTGGTTACAATGAGCAGTTCTTC. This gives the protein CSANSEGTGYNEQFF.

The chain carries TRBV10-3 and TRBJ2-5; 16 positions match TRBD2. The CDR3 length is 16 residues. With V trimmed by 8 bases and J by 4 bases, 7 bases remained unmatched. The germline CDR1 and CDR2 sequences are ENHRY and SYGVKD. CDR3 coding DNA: TGTGCCATCGGAGGGACTAGCGGGGGGGCCGGAGAGACCCAGTACTTC. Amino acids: CAIGGTSGGAGETQYF.

This CDR3 is CASSRPLSETQYF. The CDR3 nucleotides are TGTGCCAGCTCTAGACCCCTATCAGAGACCCAGTACTTC. The V gene is TRBV7-9, the J gene TRBJ2-7; D gene uncertain. The end of the DNA fits TRBJ2-5 better, so the J call may be wrong. CDR1 and CDR2 (germline): SEHNR, FQNEAQ (reference sequence). CDR3 size: 13 residues.

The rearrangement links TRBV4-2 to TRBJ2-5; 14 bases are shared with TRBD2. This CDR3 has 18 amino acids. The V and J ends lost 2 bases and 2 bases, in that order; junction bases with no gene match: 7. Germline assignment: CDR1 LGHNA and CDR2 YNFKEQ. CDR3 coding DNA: TGTGCCAGCAGCCAAACGGGAGGACTAGCGGGGGGTCAAGAGACCCAGTACTTC. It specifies CASSQTGGLAGGQETQYF.

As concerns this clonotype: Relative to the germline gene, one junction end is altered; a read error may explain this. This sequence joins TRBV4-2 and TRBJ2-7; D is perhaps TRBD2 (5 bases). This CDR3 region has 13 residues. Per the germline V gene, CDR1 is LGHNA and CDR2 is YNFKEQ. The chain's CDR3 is CAGSQEGTYEQYF. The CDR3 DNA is TGTGCCGGCAGCCAAGAGGGCACCTACGAGCAGTACTTC.

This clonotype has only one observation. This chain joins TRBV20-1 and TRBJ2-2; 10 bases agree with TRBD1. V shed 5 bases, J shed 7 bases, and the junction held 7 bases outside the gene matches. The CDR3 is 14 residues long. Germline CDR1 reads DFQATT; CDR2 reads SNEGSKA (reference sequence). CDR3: CSALWTGGNGELFF. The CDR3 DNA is TGCAGTGCTCTCTGGACAGGGGGGAACGGGGAGCTGTTTTTT.

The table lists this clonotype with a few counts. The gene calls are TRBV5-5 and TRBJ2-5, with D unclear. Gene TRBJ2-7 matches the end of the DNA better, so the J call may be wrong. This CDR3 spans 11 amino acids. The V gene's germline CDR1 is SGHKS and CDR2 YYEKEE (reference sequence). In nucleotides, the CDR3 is TGTGCCAGCAGCCAGAACCGCGAGCAGTACTTC. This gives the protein CASSQNREQYF.

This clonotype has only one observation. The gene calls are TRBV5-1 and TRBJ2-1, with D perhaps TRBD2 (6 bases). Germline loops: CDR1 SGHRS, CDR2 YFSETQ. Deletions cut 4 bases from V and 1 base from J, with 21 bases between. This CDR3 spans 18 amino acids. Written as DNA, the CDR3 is TGCGCCAGCAGCCCAGCTTGGGAGGCCTACCTGTCCTACAATGAGCAGTTCTTC. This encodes CASSPAWEAYLSYNEQFF.

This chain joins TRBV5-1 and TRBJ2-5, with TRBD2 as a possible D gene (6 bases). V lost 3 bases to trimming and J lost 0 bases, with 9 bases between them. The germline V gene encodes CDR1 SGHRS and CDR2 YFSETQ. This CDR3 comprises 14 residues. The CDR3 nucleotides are TGCGCCAGCAGCTCGACTAGACACCAAGAGACCCAGTACTTC. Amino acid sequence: CASSSTRHQETQYF. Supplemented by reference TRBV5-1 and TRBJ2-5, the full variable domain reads KAGVTQTPRYLIKTRGQQVTLSCSPISGHRSVSWYQQTPGQGLQFLFEYFSETQRNKGNFPGRFSGRQFSNSRSEMNVSTLELGDSALYLCASSSTRHQETQYFGPGTRLLVL.

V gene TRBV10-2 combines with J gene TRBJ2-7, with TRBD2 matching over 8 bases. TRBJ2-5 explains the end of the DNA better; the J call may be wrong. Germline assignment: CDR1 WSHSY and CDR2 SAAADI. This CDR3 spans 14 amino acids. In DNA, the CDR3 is TGCGCCAGCAGGGGCGGGACTAGTATCGAGACCCAGTACTTC. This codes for CASRGGTSIETQYF.

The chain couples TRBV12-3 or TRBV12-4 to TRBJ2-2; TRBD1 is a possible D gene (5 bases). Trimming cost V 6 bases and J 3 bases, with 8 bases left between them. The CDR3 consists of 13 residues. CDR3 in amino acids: CASRVRDTGELFF. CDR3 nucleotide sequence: TGTGCCAGCAGGGTCAGGGACACCGGGGAGCTGTTTTTT.